Listed below are T cell receptor beta chains from one sample, sequenced in a study of chemoradiotherapy in HPV16-positive cancers. Sequencing was performed with immunoSEQ multiplex PCR; in TCRdb, only in-frame clones are kept and a portion is missing. The sample gives some 4,900 clones, about 96% of which show up once; roughly 3.1% is in the top ten. Sequenced here: tumor tissue, sampled from a patient who underwent chemoradiotherapy. Receptors originate from a human donor with HPV-associated anogenital cancer. CDR3s include the opening cysteine and the closing phenylalanine or tryptophan. D genes are given only for firm matches. Size is stated for part of the rows, as once, few or many counts, or as a class when the clone is expanded.

v_gene	abundance	d_gene	len	j_gene	CDR3nt	CDR3aa
TRBV7-9	-	-	12	TRBJ1-1	TGTGCCAGCAGTCGACAGAACACTGAAGCTTTCTTT	CASSRQNTEAFF
TRBV28	-	-	12	TRBJ1-2	TGTGCCAGCAGTCTCGCAGGCACTGGCTACACCTTC	CASSLAGTGYTF
TRBV9	-	-	14	TRBJ1-6	TGTGCCAGCAGCGTAGCGGGGGAAAATTCACCCCTCCACTTT	CASSVAGENSPLHF
TRBV27	-	-	14	TRBJ1-2	TGTGCCAGCAGTTTTCAGGGTGTGGCCTATGGCTACACCTTC	CASSFQGVAYGYTF
TRBV18	-	-	15	TRBJ1-4	TGTGCCAGCTCCGAAAGCAGGGGTTCTAATGAAAAACTGTTTTTT	CASSESRGSNEKLFF
TRBV7-8	-	-	12	TRBJ1-5	TGTGCCAGCAGCTTAGCGGGTCAGCCCCAGCATTTT	CASSLAGQPQHF
TRBV29-1	-	-	12	TRBJ1-1	TGCAGCGTTGATGGGGCAGACACTGAAGCTTTCTTT	CSVDGADTEAFF
TRBV5-1	-	-	16	TRBJ2-7	TGCGCCAGCAGCTCCTCCGGAGGGACGGGGGCGAAAGAGCAGTACTTC	CASSSSGGTGAKEQYF
TRBV6-1	-	TRBD1	14	TRBJ1-4	TGTGCCAGCAGTGAAACAGGGGTTTTTGAAAAACTGTTTTTT	CASSETGVFEKLFF
TRBV19	once	TRBD1	15	TRBJ2-1	TGTGCCAGTAGCCGACAGGGCTCCTCGTACAATGAGCAGTTCTTC	CASSRQGSSYNEQFF
TRBV6-6	once	-	13	TRBJ1-6	TGTGCCAGCGTGGGGTCATATAATTCACCCCTCCACTTT	CASVGSYNSPLHF
TRBV5-1	-	TRBD2	15	TRBJ2-3	TGCGCCAGCAGCTCCTCAGCGGGAGGGCTTAATACGCAGTATTTT	CASSSSAGGLNTQYF
TRBV30	-	-	14	TRBJ1-4	TGTGCCTGGAGTGTACATCCGGTAGTGGAAAAACTGTTTTTT	CAWSVHPVVEKLFF
TRBV27	-	-	11	TRBJ2-1	TGTGCCAGCATCGCGGGGGCACGGCAGTTCTTC	CASIAGARQFF
TRBV14	once	-	13	TRBJ1-1	TGTGCCAGCAGCCCTCAGCGGGGATCGGTAGCTTTCTTT	CASSPQRGSVAFF
TRBV28	-	TRBD1	14	TRBJ1-6	TGTGCCAGCACTAGCCCAGGGGGTATGTCACCCCTCCACTTT	CASTSPGGMSPLHF
TRBV6-1	once	-	18	TRBJ2-7	TGTGCCAGCAGTGAAGTCGCGAAGGGAGGGGGGAGCTCCTACGAGCAGTACTTC	CASSEVAKGGGSSYEQYF
TRBV2	-	-	13	TRBJ1-1	TGTGCCAGCAATCGGGATATGAACACTGAAGCTTTCTTT	CASNRDMNTEAFF
TRBV11-2	-	-	16	TRBJ1-2	TGTGCCAGCAGCCCCCAAAACGCTCGACAGCACTATGGCTACACCTTC	CASSPQNARQHYGYTF
TRBV5-1	once	TRBD1	13	TRBJ2-7	TGCGCCAGCAGCCAGACAGGGTCAGGGGAGCAGTACTTC	CASSQTGSGEQYF
TRBV6-5	-	TRBD1	15	TRBJ2-7	TGTGCCAGCAGTTACCGGGACAGGGCTCTAGTCGAGCAGTACTTC	CASSYRDRALVEQYF
TRBV5-4	-	TRBD2	16	TRBJ2-3	TGTGCCAGCAGCTTACCACTAGCGGGGGGTCTTGGTACGCAGTATTTT	CASSLPLAGGLGTQYF
TRBV19	once	-	14	TRBJ1-4	TGTGCCAGTAGTTACGACAGGAGGAATGAAAAACTGTTTTTT	CASSYDRRNEKLFF
TRBV27	-	-	16	TRBJ1-1	TGTGCCAGCAGTCTTTTCCGTCAGGGGCGGAACACTGAAGCTTTCTTT	CASSLFRQGRNTEAFF
TRBV29-1	-	-	13	TRBJ1-2	TGCAGCGTTACCGGGGCGGAGTACTATGGCTACACCTTC	CSVTGAEYYGYTF
TRBV19	-	-	15	TRBJ2-1	TGTGCCAGTAGTCGAACTGCTCTGTCATACAATGAGCAGTTCTTC	CASSRTALSYNEQFF
TRBV11-2	-	-	14	TRBJ1-6	TGTGCCAGCAGCTTAGATCGGGGTAATTCACCCCTCCACTTT	CASSLDRGNSPLHF
TRBV5-1	-	-	14	TRBJ1-6	TGCGCCAGCAGCTTGGGGGCCAGGGATTCACCCCTCCACTTT	CASSLGARDSPLHF
TRBV19	-	TRBD1	17	TRBJ1-1	TGTGCCAGTAGTAACGAAAAAGGGGGCGCCATGAACACTGAAGCTTTCTTT	CASSNEKGGAMNTEAFF
TRBV12-2	-	-	17	TRBJ2-5	TGTGCAAGTCGCTTCCACTTTCCAGCGGGCCCTTGGGAGACCCAGTACTTC	CASRFHFPAGPWETQYF
TRBV27	-	-	15	TRBJ1-2	TGTGCCAGCAGTTTATCTACCGGCAGGGAATATGGCTACACCTTC	CASSLSTGREYGYTF
TRBV28	-	-	11	TRBJ2-3	TGTGCCAGCAGTTTAGGGGATACGCAGTATTTT	CASSLGDTQYF
TRBV27	-	TRBD2	15	TRBJ2-7	TGTGCCAGCAGTCGGGACGGGGGGGGAAACTACGAGCAGTACTTC	CASSRDGGGNYEQYF
TRBV11-2	-	-	15	TRBJ2-5	TGTGCCAGCAGCTTCCCAGGGTTTGACCAAGAGACCCAGTACTTC	CASSFPGFDQETQYF
TRBV11-3	-	-	15	TRBJ2-3	TGTGCCAGCAGCTTAACTAGTGGGGTCACAGATACGCAGTATTTT	CASSLTSGVTDTQYF
TRBV29-1	-	-	14	TRBJ1-1	TGCAGCGCGAAAGTTGGGGGCTTGGACACTGAAGCTTTCTTT	CSAKVGGLDTEAFF
TRBV28	-	-	20	TRBJ1-5	TGTGCCAGCAGTTTACCGGGCCCCCCACAAGGGAAGAATAGCAATCAGCCCCAGCATTTT	CASSLPGPPQGKNSNQPQHF
TRBV27	-	-	13	TRBJ2-2	TGTGCCAGCAGTTTACAAGTCACCGGGGAGCTGTTTTTT	CASSLQVTGELFF
TRBV28	-	TRBD2	16	TRBJ2-7	TGTGCCAGCAGTTTATGGGCGGCGGGAGCATCCCTCGAGCAGTACTTC	CASSLWAAGASLEQYF
TRBV5-4	-	TRBD1	14	TRBJ1-1	TGTGCCAGCAGTCGGGACAGGACGGGTCTGGAAGCTTTCTTT	CASSRDRTGLEAFF